This TCR beta chain emerged from a study of CD8+CD57+ T cells in acquired aplastic anemia. Turning to the study itself: Sorted CD4+ and CD8+ cells yielded DNA averaging about 2.9 ug. Overall study results and limits: Levels of CD8+ Simpson's diversity were not significantly distinct in patients versus controls. Patients and controls shared some 30 CD8+ CDR3 sequences, highly expressed in patients.

The TCR beta profiling, which covered VDJ combination and CDR3 sequence, was carried out using genomic DNA as the template. Via MiXCR, TCRdb re-called the reads, giving one row per CDR3 protein. The sample has roughly 170,000 distinct CDR3 sequences; 45% to 60% are singletons. This CDR3 is 15 amino acids long. Germline V lookup: CDR1 SGDLS, CDR2 YYNGEE. J lost 3 bases, V lost 4 bases, and 6 bases had no gene match. Before being chosen for sequencing, patients had shown CD8+CD57+ cell expansion by flow cytometry. All patients were therapy-naive when blood was sampled. The table lists this clonotype with many counts. The antigen is not known.

This clonotype was sampled from a human donor with aplastic anemia. The chain recombines TRBV9 with TRBJ2-1, with 8 bases that match TRBD1. Sequencing used sorted CD4+, CD8+, or CD8+CD57+ T cells (not recorded which) from PBMCs. The CDR3 reads CASSPDRGGYNEQFF. CDR3 bases: TGTGCCAGCAGCCCAGACAGGGGCGGCTACAATGAGCAGTTCTTC.